The clone carrying this T cell receptor (beta chain) was seen repeatedly, ten times or more. Its specificity is not known. This CDR3 is also generated by other DNA sequences in the sample. Using ten immunoSEQ deep assay plates, investigators sequenced unsorted PBMC DNA. Sequenced by immunoSEQ multiplex PCR; TCRdb stores in-frame clones only, minus some. Of fewer than 600,000 clones in the sample, roughly 72% were seen once. The CDR3 has 15 residues. The V gene lost 0 bases and the J gene lost 8 bases, with 14 bases spanning the gap. Germline CDR1 MNHNY, CDR2 SVGAGI (reference sequence). In unsorted samples, genomic DNA was obtained using 94 million or so PBMCs. These data originate in a study of shared clonotypes between healthy human individuals. Study-wide background: Participating donors consisted of two women and a few men aged 18 to 49. Study results and limitations: A limitation of the genetic and exposure-history diversity represented arose from few donors.

The chain links TRBV6-6 to TRBJ2-1; D call uncertain. Sequenced input: PBMCs. The TCR was taken from a woman in her thirties or forties in good health. Some clones in this sample may be carry-over from other donors' samples. CDR3 sequence (DNA): TGTGCCAGCAGTTACTCGATTTTAGGGATCGATGAGCAGTTCTTC. It specifies CASSYSILGIDEQFF.